This is a list of T cell receptor beta chains from one sample in a study of spatial heterogeneity in lung cancer. TCRdb re-analysed the 5' RACE reads in MiXCR, keeping a single row per CDR3 protein. The sample includes more than 95,000 distinct CDR3 sequences, 9.5% to 15% of them seen just once. The sample consisted of PBMCs, taken at follow-up. The origin of the receptors is a male donor with early-stage non-small cell lung cancer. The CDR3 runs from the conserved cysteine through the conserved F or W. The order of the fields is D gene, clone size, V gene, J gene, CDR3 protein, CDR3 DNA. D genes are given only for firm matches. Not every row has a clone size; where given, it reads once, few, many or a size class.

D: TRBD2; size: .; V: TRBV24-1; J: TRBJ2-1; CDR3: CATKASGGFNEQFF; DNA: TGTGCCACCAAGGCTAGCGGGGGGTTCAATGAGCAGTTCTTC
D: .; size: .; V: TRBV5-1; J: TRBJ2-1; CDR3: CASSGWEEQFF; DNA: TGCGCCAGCAGCGGTTGGGAAGAGCAGTTCTTC
D: TRBD2; size: many; V: TRBV4-1; J: TRBJ2-3; CDR3: CASSQGLAGRFTDTQYF; DNA: TGCGCCAGCAGCCAGGGGCTAGCGGGGCGCTTCACAGATACGCAGTATTTT
D: TRBD2; size: .; V: TRBV28; J: TRBJ2-3; CDR3: CASSSGTSPTSTDTQYF; DNA: TGTGCCAGCAGTTCAGGGACTAGCCCTACTAGCACAGATACGCAGTATTTT
D: .; size: few; V: TRBV6-5; J: TRBJ1-6; CDR3: CASSYSMGMGANNSPLHF; DNA: TGTGCCAGCAGTTACTCGATGGGTATGGGGGCTAATAATTCACCCCTCCACTTT
D: .; size: many; V: TRBV7-8; J: TRBJ1-6; CDR3: CASSSQGPGNSPLHF; DNA: TGTGCCAGCAGCTCTCAGGGCCCGGGGAATTCACCCCTCCACTTT
D: .; size: .; V: TRBV5-1; J: TRBJ2-7; CDR3: CASSLRPPGAAYEQYF; DNA: TGCGCCAGCAGCTTACGGCCCCCCGGGGCGGCGTACGAGCAGTACTTC
D: TRBD2; size: many; V: TRBV11-3; J: TRBJ2-7; CDR3: CASTRTSGAFYYEQYF; DNA: TGTGCCAGCACCAGGACTAGCGGGGCCTTTTACTACGAGCAGTACTTC
D: .; size: few; V: TRBV28; J: TRBJ1-1; CDR3: CASITRGGVEAFF; DNA: TGTGCCAGCATCACAAGGGGAGGGGTTGAAGCTTTCTTT
D: .; size: .; V: TRBV28; J: TRBJ2-2; CDR3: CASSRGTDNTGELFF; DNA: TGTGCCAGCAGCCGCGGGACAGATAACACCGGGGAGCTGTTTTTT
D: TRBD1; size: .; V: TRBV12-3/TRBV12-4; J: TRBJ2-5; CDR3: CASSFYEQGDRETQYF; DNA: TGTGCCAGCAGTTTTTATGAACAGGGGGACCGAGAGACCCAGTACTTC
D: .; size: few; V: TRBV6-1; J: TRBJ1-5; CDR3: CASSEGVSQPQHF; DNA: TGTGCCAGCAGTGAAGGGGTGAGTCAGCCCCAGCATTTT
D: .; size: many; V: TRBV25-1; J: TRBJ2-1; CDR3: CASSEWGGFDEQFF; DNA: TGTGCCAGCAGTGAGTGGGGGGGCTTCGATGAGCAGTTCTTC
D: .; size: few; V: TRBV7-9; J: TRBJ2-5; CDR3: CASSPKARLTETQYF; DNA: TGTGCCAGCAGCCCTAAGGCCCGCCTGACGGAGACCCAGTACTTC
D: TRBD2; size: .; V: TRBV30; J: TRBJ2-1; CDR3: CAWSWGSGGRSYNEQFF; DNA: TGTGCCTGGAGTTGGGGTAGCGGGGGCCGCTCCTACAATGAGCAGTTCTTC
D: .; size: .; V: TRBV6-5; J: TRBJ1-2; CDR3: CASSPSGTEILNGYTF; DNA: TGTGCCAGCAGCCCCTCCGGGACGGAGATTCTCAATGGCTACACCTTC
D: TRBD2; size: many; V: TRBV9; J: TRBJ2-3; CDR3: CASSVGSSGISTDTQYF; DNA: TGTGCCAGCAGCGTAGGGAGTAGCGGGATTAGCACAGATACGCAGTATTTT
D: TRBD1; size: few; V: TRBV10-3; J: TRBJ2-3; CDR3: CAISRDRETDTQYF; DNA: TGTGCCATCAGCCGGGACAGGGAAACAGATACGCAGTATTTT
D: .; size: many; V: TRBV4-2; J: TRBJ1-6; CDR3: CASSPETVSNSPLHF; DNA: TGTGCCAGCAGCCCAGAGACAGTCTCAAATTCACCCCTCCACTTT
D: TRBD1; size: .; V: TRBV20-1; J: TRBJ2-7; CDR3: CSATRQGFSYEQYF; DNA: TGCAGTGCAACGAGACAGGGTTTTTCCTACGAGCAGTACTTC
D: .; size: few; V: TRBV30; J: TRBJ1-4; CDR3: CAWSEGRTGGEKLFF; DNA: TGTGCCTGGAGTGAGGGCAGAACTGGGGGTGAAAAACTGTTTTTT
D: .; size: .; V: TRBV7-2; J: TRBJ2-7; CDR3: CASSGRALYEQYF; DNA: TGTGCCAGCAGCGGTCGGGCCCTCTACGAGCAGTACTTC
D: TRBD1; size: many; V: TRBV6-5; J: TRBJ1-2; CDR3: CASSLGRQGRYGYTF; DNA: TGTGCCAGCAGCTTGGGCCGACAGGGTCGCTATGGCTACACCTTC
D: TRBD2; size: once; V: TRBV10-3; J: TRBJ2-3; CDR3: CDINSGGITDTQYF; DNA: TGTGACATCAATAGCGGGGGGATCACAGATACGCAGTATTTT
D: TRBD2; size: few; V: TRBV5-4; J: TRBJ2-5; CDR3: CASSTGTTQETQYF; DNA: TGTGCCAGCAGCACCGGGACTACCCAAGAGACCCAGTACTTC
D: .; size: .; V: TRBV20-1; J: TRBJ1-2; CDR3: CSARRVTYTF; DNA: TGCAGTGCTAGACGCGTAACTTACACCTTC
D: .; size: few; V: TRBV5-1; J: TRBJ2-7; CDR3: CASSPGFTGEQYF; DNA: TGCGCCAGCAGCCCAGGGTTTACTGGCGAGCAGTACTTC
D: .; size: .; V: TRBV28; J: TRBJ1-2; CDR3: CASSLGGGANYGYTF; DNA: TGTGCCAGCAGTTTAGGCGGGGGAGCAAACTATGGCTACACCTTC
D: .; size: .; V: TRBV15; J: TRBJ1-5; CDR3: CATSRDWDSNQPQHF; DNA: TGTGCCACCAGCAGAGACTGGGATAGCAATCAGCCCCAGCATTTT
D: .; size: .; V: TRBV10-3; J: TRBJ1-5; CDR3: CAISDGGGQPQHF; DNA: TGTGCCATCAGTGACGGGGGTGGGCAGCCCCAGCATTTT
D: .; size: few; V: TRBV24-1; J: TRBJ1-5; CDR3: CATSGTGFQPQHF; DNA: TGTGCCACCAGTGGTACAGGGTTTCAGCCCCAGCATTTT
D: .; size: few; V: TRBV3-1; J: TRBJ2-7; CDR3: CASSQEGTVYEQYF; DNA: TGTGCCAGCAGCCAAGAGGGGACGGTCTACGAGCAGTACTTC
D: .; size: .; V: TRBV20-1; J: TRBJ2-3; CDR3: CSARRGGVTDTQYF; DNA: TGCAGTGCTAGAAGAGGGGGGGTCACAGATACGCAGTATTTT
D: .; size: few; V: TRBV28; J: TRBJ2-3; CDR3: CASSRTGRRTDTQYF; DNA: TGTGCCAGCAGCCGTACAGGGAGGCGCACAGATACGCAGTATTTT
D: .; size: many; V: TRBV14; J: TRBJ1-1; CDR3: CASSQSTEAFF; DNA: TGTGCCAGCAGCCAAAGCACTGAAGCTTTCTTT
D: TRBD2; size: few; V: TRBV11-2; J: TRBJ2-5; CDR3: CASSSGGPSETQYF; DNA: TGTGCCAGCAGTTCGGGGGGGCCCTCAGAGACCCAGTACTTC